A selection of T cell receptor beta chains follows, all from one sample in a study of T cell responses to AZD1222 COVID-19 vaccine. Some clones are missing from TCRdb's copy, which holds only in-frame ones; the method was immunoSEQ multiplex PCR. The data contain around 140,000 clones, over 90% of them singletons. This specimen was peripheral blood, taken 28 days after the second AZD1222 dose. The receptor set was obtained from an adult who received the AZD1222 COVID-19 vaccine. Each CDR3 is given with its conserved first and last residue. A D gene is named only where the DNA matches it firmly. Clone size is stated in some rows and not others, as once, few, many or a class when expanded.

j_call: TRBJ2-5
d_call: .
clone_size: .
v_call: TRBV19
cdr3_aa: CASSSGASGETQYF
cdr3_nt: TGTGCCAGTAGTTCTGGGGCGTCCGGGGAGACCCAGTACTTC

j_call: TRBJ1-1
d_call: TRBD1
clone_size: once
v_call: TRBV27
cdr3_aa: CASSGGMADRGQVSWSTEAFF
cdr3_nt: TGTGCCAGCAGTGGAGGGATGGCGGACAGGGGGCAAGTCAGTTGGAGCACTGAAGCTTTCTTT

j_call: TRBJ1-3
d_call: .
clone_size: once
v_call: TRBV6-5
cdr3_aa: CASSYSTGNTIYF
cdr3_nt: TGTGCCAGCAGTTACTCCACAGGGAACACCATATATTTT

j_call: TRBJ2-1
d_call: .
clone_size: .
v_call: TRBV28
cdr3_aa: CASRARGDPYNEQFF
cdr3_nt: TGTGCCAGCAGGGCTAGGGGGGACCCCTACAATGAGCAGTTCTTC

j_call: TRBJ1-5
d_call: .
clone_size: .
v_call: TRBV2
cdr3_aa: CASSLGFQGSQPQHF
cdr3_nt: TGTGCCAGCAGCCTAGGATTTCAGGGGTCCCAGCCCCAGCATTTT

j_call: TRBJ2-7
d_call: .
clone_size: .
v_call: TRBV28
cdr3_aa: CASSVLWRPSYEQYF
cdr3_nt: TGTGCCAGCAGTGTCCTGTGGCGACCCTCCTACGAGCAGTACTTC

j_call: TRBJ1-5
d_call: .
clone_size: .
v_call: TRBV4-1
cdr3_aa: CASSQSDRSNQPQHF
cdr3_nt: TGCGCCAGCAGCCAATCAGACAGATCTAATCAACCCCAGCATTTT

j_call: TRBJ1-2
d_call: TRBD1
clone_size: .
v_call: TRBV28
cdr3_aa: CASRATGGVYGYTF
cdr3_nt: TGTGCCAGCAGGGCTACAGGGGGCGTCTATGGCTACACCTTC

j_call: TRBJ1-6
d_call: .
clone_size: .
v_call: TRBV28
cdr3_aa: CASSPPSNSPLHF
cdr3_nt: TGTGCCAGCAGTCCCCCGTCGAATTCACCCCTCCACTTT

j_call: TRBJ1-2
d_call: .
clone_size: .
v_call: TRBV7-2
cdr3_aa: CASSLGVSPGQSYGYTF
cdr3_nt: TGTGCCAGCAGCTTAGGCGTGTCTCCCGGACAAAGCTATGGCTACACCTTC

j_call: TRBJ1-5
d_call: .
clone_size: .
v_call: TRBV28
cdr3_aa: CASSLMGGDQPQHF
cdr3_nt: TGTGCCAGCAGTTTGATGGGGGGGGATCAGCCCCAGCATTTT

j_call: TRBJ1-5
d_call: .
clone_size: .
v_call: TRBV5-1
cdr3_aa: CASSLESGYQPQHF
cdr3_nt: TGCGCCAGCAGCTTGGAGTCGGGTTATCAGCCCCAGCATTTT

j_call: TRBJ1-3
d_call: .
clone_size: .
v_call: TRBV27
cdr3_aa: CASSFTGTSSGNTIYF
cdr3_nt: TGTGCCAGCAGTTTTACAGGGACGAGCTCTGGAAACACCATATATTTT

j_call: TRBJ2-2
d_call: .
clone_size: .
v_call: TRBV29-1
cdr3_aa: CSVGDTGELFF
cdr3_nt: TGCAGCGTTGGGGACACCGGGGAGCTGTTTTTT

j_call: TRBJ1-5
d_call: TRBD1
clone_size: .
v_call: TRBV6-5
cdr3_aa: CASSSRGNQPQHF
cdr3_nt: TGTGCCAGCAGTTCCAGGGGGAATCAGCCCCAGCATTTT

j_call: TRBJ2-2
d_call: TRBD2
clone_size: once
v_call: TRBV4-1
cdr3_aa: CASSQVRTSGVTGELFF
cdr3_nt: TGCGCCAGCAGCCAAGTAAGGACTAGCGGTGTCACCGGGGAGCTGTTTTTT

j_call: TRBJ2-7
d_call: TRBD2
clone_size: .
v_call: TRBV27
cdr3_aa: CASSSNSQREGPYEQYF
cdr3_nt: TGTGCCAGCAGTTCCAACTCACAGCGGGAGGGCCCCTACGAGCAGTACTTC

j_call: TRBJ1-1
d_call: TRBD1
clone_size: .
v_call: TRBV13
cdr3_aa: CASSLRDRTEAFF
cdr3_nt: TGTGCCAGCAGCTTACGGGACAGAACTGAAGCTTTCTTT

j_call: TRBJ1-2
d_call: .
clone_size: few
v_call: TRBV28
cdr3_aa: CASSSLGGNYGYTF
cdr3_nt: TGTGCCAGCAGCTCACTCGGAGGTAACTATGGCTACACCTTC

j_call: TRBJ2-1
d_call: .
clone_size: .
v_call: TRBV28
cdr3_aa: CASSLWGLTYNEQFF
cdr3_nt: TGTGCCAGCAGTTTGTGGGGGCTTACCTACAATGAGCAGTTCTTC

j_call: TRBJ1-2
d_call: TRBD1
clone_size: .
v_call: TRBV7-9
cdr3_aa: CASSPIDRGTKYTF
cdr3_nt: TGTGCCAGCAGCCCCATCGACAGGGGGACAAAGTACACCTTC

j_call: TRBJ2-3
d_call: TRBD2
clone_size: .
v_call: TRBV7-6
cdr3_aa: CASRFGGRASTDTQYF
cdr3_nt: TGTGCCAGCAGATTTGGCGGGAGGGCCTCTACAGATACGCAGTATTTT

j_call: TRBJ2-7
d_call: .
clone_size: .
v_call: TRBV6-2/TRBV6-3
cdr3_aa: CASSYSGYHYEQYF
cdr3_nt: TGTGCCAGCAGTTACTCGGGCTACCACTACGAGCAGTACTTC